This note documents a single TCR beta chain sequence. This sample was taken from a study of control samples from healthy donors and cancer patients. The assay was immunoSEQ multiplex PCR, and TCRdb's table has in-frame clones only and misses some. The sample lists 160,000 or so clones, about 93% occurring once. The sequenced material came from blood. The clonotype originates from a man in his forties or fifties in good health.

The CDR3 nucleotides are TGTGCCAGTAGTATAGGAATACTAGCGGGAGTATCTGGCACAGATACGCAGTATTTT. Translating it yields CASSIGILAGVSGTDTQYF. The chain recombines TRBV19 with TRBJ2-3, with TRBD2 matching over 11 bases. With V trimmed by 1 base and J by 1 base, 10 bases remained unmatched. The CDR3 length is 19 residues. Germline CDR1 and CDR2: LNHDA and SQIVND (reference sequence). Combining the CDR3 with reference TRBV19 and TRBJ2-3 gives the whole variable domain DGGITQSPKYLFRKEGQNVTLSCEQNLNHDAMYWYRQDPGQGLRLIYYSQIVNDFQKGDIAEGYSVSREKKESFPLTVTSAQKNPTAFYLCASSIGILAGVSGTDTQYFGPGTRLTVL.